The entry below gives a single T cell receptor beta chain sequence along with its context. The V and J ends lost 1 base and 6 bases, in that order; junction bases with no gene match: 9. Germline V gives CDR1 LNHNV, CDR2 YYDKDF (reference sequence). The CDR3 extends over 16 amino acids. Primers: 60 Vbeta forward and 13 Jbeta reverse. Assay: immunoSEQ multiplex PCR; the TCRdb copy retains only in-frame clones and omits some. Here the sample spans roughly 150,000 clones, around four fifths being singletons. The sample comes from a study of cytomegalovirus exposure and HLA in healthy donors. Material: PBMCs. The clonotype was recovered from a woman younger than 35 in good health and CMV-seronegative. The V call is TRBV15, the J call TRBJ2-1, with 7 nucleotides matching TRBD2. The CDR3 region has the DNA TGTGCCACCAGCAGAGGCCGTACGAGCGGGGCCAATGAGCAGTTCTTC. It encodes CATSRGRTSGANEQFF. Combining the CDR3 with reference TRBV15 and TRBJ2-1 gives the whole variable domain DAMVIQNPRYQVTQFGKPVTLSCSQTLNHNVMYWYQQKSSQAPKLLFHYYDKDFNNEADTPDNFQSRRPNTSFCFLDIRSPGLGDTAMYLCATSRGRTSGANEQFFGPGTRLTVL.